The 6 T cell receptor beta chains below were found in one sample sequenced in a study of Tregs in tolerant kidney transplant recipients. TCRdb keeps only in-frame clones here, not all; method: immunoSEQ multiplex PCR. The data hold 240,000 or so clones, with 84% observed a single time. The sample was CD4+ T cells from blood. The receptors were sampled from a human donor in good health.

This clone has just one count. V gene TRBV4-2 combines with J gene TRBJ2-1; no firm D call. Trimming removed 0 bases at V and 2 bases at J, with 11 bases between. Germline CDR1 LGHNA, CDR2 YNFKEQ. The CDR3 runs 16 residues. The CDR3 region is CASSQETVLAYNEQFF. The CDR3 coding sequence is TGTGCCAGCAGCCAAGAGACTGTTTTAGCCTACAATGAGCAGTTCTTC.

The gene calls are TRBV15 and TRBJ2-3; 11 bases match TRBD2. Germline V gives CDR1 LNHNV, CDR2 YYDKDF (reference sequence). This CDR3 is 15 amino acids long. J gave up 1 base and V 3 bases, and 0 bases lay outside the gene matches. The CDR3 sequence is CATSRTSGGTDTQYF. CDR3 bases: TGTGCCACCAGCAGGACTAGCGGGGGCACAGATACGCAGTATTTT.

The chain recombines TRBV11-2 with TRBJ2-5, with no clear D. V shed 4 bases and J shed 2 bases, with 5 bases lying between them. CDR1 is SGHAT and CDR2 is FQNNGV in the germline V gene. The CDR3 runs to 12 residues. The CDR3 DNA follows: TGTGCCAGCAGCTCACAGCAAGAGACCCAGTACTTC. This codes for CASSSQQETQYF.

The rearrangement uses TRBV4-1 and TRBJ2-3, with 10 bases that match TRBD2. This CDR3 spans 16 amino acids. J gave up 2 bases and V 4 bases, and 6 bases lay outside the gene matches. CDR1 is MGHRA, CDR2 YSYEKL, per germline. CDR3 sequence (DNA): TGCGCCAGCAGCCCAGGACTAGCGGCGGACACAGATACGCAGTATTTT. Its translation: CASSPGLAADTDTQYF.

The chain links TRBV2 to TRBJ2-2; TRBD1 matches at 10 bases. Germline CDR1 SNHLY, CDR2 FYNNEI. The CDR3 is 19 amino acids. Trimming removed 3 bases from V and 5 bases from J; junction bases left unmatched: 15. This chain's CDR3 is CASSESEGPGQGPTGELFF. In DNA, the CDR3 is TGTGCCAGCAGTGAGAGTGAGGGGCCGGGACAGGGGCCAACCGGGGAGCTGTTTTTT.

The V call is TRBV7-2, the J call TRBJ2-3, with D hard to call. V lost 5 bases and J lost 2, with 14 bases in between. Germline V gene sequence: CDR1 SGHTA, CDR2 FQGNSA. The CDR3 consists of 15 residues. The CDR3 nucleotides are TGTGCCAGCAGCGAAAACTATCTGTCCACAGATACGCAGTATTTT. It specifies CASSENYLSTDTQYF.